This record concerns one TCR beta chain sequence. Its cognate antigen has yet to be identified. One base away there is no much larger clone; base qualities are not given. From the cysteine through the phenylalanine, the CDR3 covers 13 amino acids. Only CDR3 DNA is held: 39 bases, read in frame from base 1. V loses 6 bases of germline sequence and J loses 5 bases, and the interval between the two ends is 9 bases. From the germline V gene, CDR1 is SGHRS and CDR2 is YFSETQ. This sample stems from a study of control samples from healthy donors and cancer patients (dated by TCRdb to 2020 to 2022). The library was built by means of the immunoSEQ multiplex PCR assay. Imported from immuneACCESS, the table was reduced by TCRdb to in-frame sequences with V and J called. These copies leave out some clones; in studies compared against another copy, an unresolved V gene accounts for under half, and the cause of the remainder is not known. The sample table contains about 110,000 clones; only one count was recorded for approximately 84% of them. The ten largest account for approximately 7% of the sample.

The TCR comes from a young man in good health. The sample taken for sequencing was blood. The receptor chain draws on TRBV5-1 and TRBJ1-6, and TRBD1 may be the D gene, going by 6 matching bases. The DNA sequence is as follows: TGCGCCAGCAAAACAGGGAATAATTCACCCCTCCACTTT. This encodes CASKTGNNSPLHF.